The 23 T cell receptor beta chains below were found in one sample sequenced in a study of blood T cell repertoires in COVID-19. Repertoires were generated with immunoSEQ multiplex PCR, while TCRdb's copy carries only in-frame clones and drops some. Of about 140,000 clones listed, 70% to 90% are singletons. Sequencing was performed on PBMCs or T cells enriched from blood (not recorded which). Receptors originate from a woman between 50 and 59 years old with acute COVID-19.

CDR3 in amino acids: CASSPTAALYGYTF. The CDR3 nucleotides are TGCGCCAGCAGCCCCACAGCTGCCCTCTATGGCTACACCTTC. The V and J genes are TRBV5-1 and TRBJ1-2; D uncertain. The germline V and J ends were trimmed by 4 bases and 4 bases, with 14 bases remaining between them. The CDR3 is made up of 14 amino acids. CDR1 is SGHRS, CDR2 YFSETQ, per germline.

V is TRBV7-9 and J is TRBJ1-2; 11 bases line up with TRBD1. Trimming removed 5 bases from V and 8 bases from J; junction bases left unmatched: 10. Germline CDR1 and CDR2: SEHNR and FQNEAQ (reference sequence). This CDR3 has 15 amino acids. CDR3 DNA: TGTGCCAGCAGCCATACCGGGACAGGGGGGATAGGCTACACCTTC. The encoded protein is CASSHTGTGGIGYTF.

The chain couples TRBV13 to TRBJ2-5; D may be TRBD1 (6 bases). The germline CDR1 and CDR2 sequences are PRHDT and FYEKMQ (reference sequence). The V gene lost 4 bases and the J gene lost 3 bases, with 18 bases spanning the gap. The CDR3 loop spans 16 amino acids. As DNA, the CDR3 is TGTGCCAGCAGCTCTAGAGGGACAACCCTTAAAGAGACCCAGTACTTC. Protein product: CASSSRGTTLKETQYF.

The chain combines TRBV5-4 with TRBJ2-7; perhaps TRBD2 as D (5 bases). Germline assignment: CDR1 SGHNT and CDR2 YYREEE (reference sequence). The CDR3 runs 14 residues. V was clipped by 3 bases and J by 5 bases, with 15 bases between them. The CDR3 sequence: CASSWATGSDEQYF. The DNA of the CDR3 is TGTGCCAGCAGCTGGGCTACGGGATCGGACGAGCAGTACTTC.

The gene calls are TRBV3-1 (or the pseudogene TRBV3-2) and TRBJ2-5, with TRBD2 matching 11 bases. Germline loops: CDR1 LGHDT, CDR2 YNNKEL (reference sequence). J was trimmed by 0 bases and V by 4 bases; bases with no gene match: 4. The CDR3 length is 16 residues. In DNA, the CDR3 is TGTGCCAGCAGCCTAGGGACTAGCGGAGACCAAGAGACCCAGTACTTC. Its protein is CASSLGTSGDQETQYF.

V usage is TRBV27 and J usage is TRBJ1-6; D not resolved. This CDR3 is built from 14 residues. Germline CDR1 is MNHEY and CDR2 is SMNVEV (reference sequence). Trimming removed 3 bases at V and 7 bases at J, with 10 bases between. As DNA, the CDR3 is TGTGCCAGCAGTTTCAGGATTCGAAATTCACCCCTCCACTTT. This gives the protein CASSFRIRNSPLHF.

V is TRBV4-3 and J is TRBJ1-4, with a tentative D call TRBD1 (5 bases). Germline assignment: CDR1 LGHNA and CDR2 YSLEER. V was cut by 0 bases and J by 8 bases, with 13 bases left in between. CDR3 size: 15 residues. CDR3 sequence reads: CASSQEGREGEKLFF. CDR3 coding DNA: TGCGCCAGCAGCCAAGAGGGCAGGGAAGGAGAAAAACTGTTTTTT.

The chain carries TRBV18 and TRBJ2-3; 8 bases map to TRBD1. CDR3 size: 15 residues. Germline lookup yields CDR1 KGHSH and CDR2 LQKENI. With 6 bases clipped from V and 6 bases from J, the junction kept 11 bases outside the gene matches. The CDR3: CASSLAGGATDTQYF. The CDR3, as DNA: TGTGCCAGCTCTCTCGCAGGGGGCGCGACCGATACGCAGTATTTT.

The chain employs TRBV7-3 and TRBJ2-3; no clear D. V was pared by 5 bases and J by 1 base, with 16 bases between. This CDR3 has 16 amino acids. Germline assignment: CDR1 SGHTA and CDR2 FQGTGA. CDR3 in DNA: TGTGCCAGCAGCCCACGCCAAGACTCCTGCACAGATACGCAGTATTTT. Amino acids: CASSPRQDSCTDTQYF.

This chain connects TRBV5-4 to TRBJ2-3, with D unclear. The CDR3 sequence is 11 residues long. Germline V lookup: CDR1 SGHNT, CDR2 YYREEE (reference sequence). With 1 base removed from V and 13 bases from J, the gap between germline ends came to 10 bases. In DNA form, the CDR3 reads TGTGCCAGCAGCTTGCAATCCCGCGAGTATTTT. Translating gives CASSLQSREYF.

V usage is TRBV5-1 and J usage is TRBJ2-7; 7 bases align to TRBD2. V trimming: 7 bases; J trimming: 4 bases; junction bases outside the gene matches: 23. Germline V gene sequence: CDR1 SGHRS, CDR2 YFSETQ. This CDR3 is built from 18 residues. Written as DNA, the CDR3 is TGCGCCAGCTGCCCGGACGGGACCGGCCTGGGTAGCGGGTACGAGCAGTACTTC. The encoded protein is CASCPDGTGLGSGYEQYF.

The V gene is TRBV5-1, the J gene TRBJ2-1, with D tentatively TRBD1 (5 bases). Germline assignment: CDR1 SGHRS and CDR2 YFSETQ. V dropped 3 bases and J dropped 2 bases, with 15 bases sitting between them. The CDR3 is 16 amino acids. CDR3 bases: TGCGCCAGCAGCTCGCAGCCGACAGAGACCTACAATGAGCAGTTCTTC. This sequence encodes CASSSQPTETYNEQFF.

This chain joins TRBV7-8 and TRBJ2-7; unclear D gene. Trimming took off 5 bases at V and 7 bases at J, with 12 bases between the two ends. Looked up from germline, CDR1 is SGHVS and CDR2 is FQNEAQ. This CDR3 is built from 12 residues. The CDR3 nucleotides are TGTGCCAGCAGCCCCGACAATTTGGAGCAGTACTTC. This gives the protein CASSPDNLEQYF.

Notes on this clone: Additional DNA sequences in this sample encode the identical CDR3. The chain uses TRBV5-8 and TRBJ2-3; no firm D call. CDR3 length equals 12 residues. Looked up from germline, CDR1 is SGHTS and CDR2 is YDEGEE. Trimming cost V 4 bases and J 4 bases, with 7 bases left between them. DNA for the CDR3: TGTGCCAGCAGCCCAAGAGCAGATACGCAGTATTTT. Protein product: CASSPRADTQYF.

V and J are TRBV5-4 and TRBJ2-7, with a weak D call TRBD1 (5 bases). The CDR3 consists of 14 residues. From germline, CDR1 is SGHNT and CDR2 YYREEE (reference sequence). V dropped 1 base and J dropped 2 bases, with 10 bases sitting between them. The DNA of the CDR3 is TGTGCCAGCAGCTTGCAGGGTTCAACCTACGAGCAGTACTTC. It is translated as CASSLQGSTYEQYF.

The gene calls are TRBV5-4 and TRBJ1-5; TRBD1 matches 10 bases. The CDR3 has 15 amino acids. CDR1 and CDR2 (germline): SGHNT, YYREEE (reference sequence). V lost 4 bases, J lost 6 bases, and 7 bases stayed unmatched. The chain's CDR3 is CASSQDRGLPQPQHF. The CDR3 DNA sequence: TGTGCCAGCAGCCAAGACAGGGGGCTCCCTCAGCCCCAGCATTTT. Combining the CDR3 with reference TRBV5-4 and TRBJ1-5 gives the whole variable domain ETGVTQSPTHLIKTRGQQVTLRCSSQSGHNTVSWYQQALGQGPQFIFQYYREEENGRGNFPPRFSGLQFPNYSSELNVNALELDDSALYLCASSQDRGLPQPQHFGDGTRLSIL.

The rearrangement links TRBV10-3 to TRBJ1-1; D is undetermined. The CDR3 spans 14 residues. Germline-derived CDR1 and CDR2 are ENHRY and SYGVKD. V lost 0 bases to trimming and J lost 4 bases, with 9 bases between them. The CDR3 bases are TGTGCCATCAGTGAGTCTTTCGGTGGCACTGAAGCTTTCTTT. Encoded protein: CAISESFGGTEAFF.

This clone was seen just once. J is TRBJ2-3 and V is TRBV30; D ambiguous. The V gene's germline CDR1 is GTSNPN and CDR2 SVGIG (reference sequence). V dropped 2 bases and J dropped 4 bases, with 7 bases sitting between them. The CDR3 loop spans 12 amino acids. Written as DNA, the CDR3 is TGTGCCTGGAGTTTCAGCGCAGATACGCAGTATTTT. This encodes CAWSFSADTQYF.

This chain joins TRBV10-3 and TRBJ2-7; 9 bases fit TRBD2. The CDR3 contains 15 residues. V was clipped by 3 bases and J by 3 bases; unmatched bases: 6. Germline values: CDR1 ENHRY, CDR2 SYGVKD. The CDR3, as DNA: TGTGCCATCAGTGATGGTCTAGCGGGGAGCTACGAGCAGTACTTC. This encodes CAISDGLAGSYEQYF.

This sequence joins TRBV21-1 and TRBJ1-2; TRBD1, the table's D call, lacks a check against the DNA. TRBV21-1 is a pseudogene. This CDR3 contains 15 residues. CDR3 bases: TGTGCCAGCAGCAAATGCAGGCGTACTAACTATGGCTACACCTTC. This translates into CASSKCRRTNYGYTF.

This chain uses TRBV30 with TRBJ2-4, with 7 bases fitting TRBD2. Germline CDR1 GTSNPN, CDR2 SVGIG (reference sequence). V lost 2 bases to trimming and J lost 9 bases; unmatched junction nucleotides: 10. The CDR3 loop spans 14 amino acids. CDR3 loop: CAWSTTGGGTIQYF. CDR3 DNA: TGTGCCTGGAGTACAACGGGAGGAGGTACCATTCAGTACTTC.

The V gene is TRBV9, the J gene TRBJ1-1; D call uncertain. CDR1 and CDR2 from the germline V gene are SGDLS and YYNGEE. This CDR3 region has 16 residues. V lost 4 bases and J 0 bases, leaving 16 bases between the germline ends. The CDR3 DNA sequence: TGTGCCAGCAGCCACGAAATGGAGGGCATGAACACTGAAGCTTTCTTT. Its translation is CASSHEMEGMNTEAFF.

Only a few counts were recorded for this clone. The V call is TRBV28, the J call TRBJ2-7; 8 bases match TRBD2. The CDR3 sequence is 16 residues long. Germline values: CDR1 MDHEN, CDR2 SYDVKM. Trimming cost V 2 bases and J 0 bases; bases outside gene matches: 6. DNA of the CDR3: TGTGCCAGCAGTTTACATGGTAGCGGGAACTCCTACGAGCAGTACTTC. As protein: CASSLHGSGNSYEQYF.